The 6 T cell receptor beta chains below all came from one sample that was sequenced in a study of OX40 agonist ivuxolimab in advanced cancers. The table came from immunoSEQ multiplex PCR; TCRdb's copy has only in-frame clones and leaves some out. Counted here are around 100,000 clones, about 91% occurring once; the ten biggest clones make up under 0.35%. The sequences come from CD4+ or CD8+ T cells sorted from blood, collected in a trial of the OX40 agonist ivuxolimab. The receptors here all came from an adult with an advanced solid tumor such as melanoma, head and neck, liver or kidney cancer.

The chain has TRBV2 and TRBJ1-5; unclear D gene. V shed 5 bases and J shed 7 bases, with 21 bases lying between them. CDR1 and CDR2 (germline): SNHLY, FYNNEI. This CDR3 region has 16 residues. The CDR3 protein is CASSYTSTVSGQPQHF. CDR3 coding DNA: TGTGCCAGCAGTTATACTTCCACAGTCTCGGGGCAGCCCCAGCATTTT.

The chain couples TRBV7-9 to TRBJ1-5, with D unresolved. The CDR3 is 12 residues long. Trimming removed 3 bases from V and 5 bases from J, with 5 bases in between. Per germline, CDR1 SEHNR and CDR2 FQNEAQ (reference sequence). CDR3 in amino acids: CASSFGDQPQHF. As DNA, the CDR3 is TGTGCCAGCAGCTTTGGGGATCAGCCCCAGCATTTT.

This clone was detected only once. This same CDR3 is encoded by further DNA sequences in the sample. This chain links TRBV5-1 with TRBJ1-2; 8 bases are shared with TRBD1. V trimming: 3 bases; J trimming: 6 bases; junction bases outside the gene matches: 4. CDR3 length: 13 residues. Germline V gene sequence: CDR1 SGHRS, CDR2 YFSETQ. CDR3 in amino acids: CASSSTGEDGYTF. Here the CDR3 DNA reads TGCGCCAGCAGCTCGACAGGGGAGGATGGCTACACCTTC.

This chain links TRBV5-1 with TRBJ2-7, with D tentatively TRBD1 (5 bases). The CDR3 runs 14 residues. CDR1 and CDR2 from the germline V gene are SGHRS and YFSETQ. Trimming cost V 0 bases and J 5 bases, with 12 bases left between them. CDR3 region: CASSLGRGSDEQYF. CDR3 in DNA: TGCGCCAGCAGCTTGGGAAGGGGATCGGACGAGCAGTACTTC.

This chain uses TRBV29-1 with TRBJ1-1, with a tentative D call TRBD1 (5 bases). CDR1 and CDR2 (germline): SQVTM, ANQGSEA. This CDR3 region has 14 residues. The V gene lost 6 bases and the J gene lost 1 base, with 15 bases spanning the gap. The CDR3, as DNA: TGCAGCGTCGGGACGGTGGGGCCGAACACTGAAGCTTTCTTT. Translation: CSVGTVGPNTEAFF.

J is TRBJ1-2 and V is TRBV18; D gene unclear. CDR1 and CDR2 from the germline V gene are KGHSH and LQKENI. The ends were cut back, 0 bases at V and 6 bases at J, with 5 bases in the middle. The CDR3 spans 12 residues. Here the CDR3 DNA reads TGTGCCAGCTCACCACCGGAGGATGGCTACACCTTC. Translated: CASSPPEDGYTF.